The 10 T cell receptor beta chains reported below all come from one sample, sequenced in a study of OX40 agonist ivuxolimab in advanced cancers. Measured with immunoSEQ multiplex PCR; TCRdb has only the in-frame clones, and not every one. The sample lists about 66,000 clones, around 80% occurring once. Source: CD4+ or CD8+ T cells sorted from blood, taken in a trial of the OX40 agonist ivuxolimab. The origin of the receptors is an adult with an advanced solid tumor such as melanoma, head and neck, liver or kidney cancer.

The chain recombines TRBV5-4 with TRBJ2-1; tentative D call: TRBD2 (5 bases). The V and J ends lost 2 bases and 7 bases respectively, with 16 bases between them. This CDR3 has 15 amino acids. The germline V gene encodes CDR1 SGHNT and CDR2 YYREEE (reference sequence). CDR3 nucleotide sequence: TGTGCCAGCAGCTTCCCGAGGGTGTCCCGTAATGAGCAGTTCTTC. Protein: CASSFPRVSRNEQFF.

The rearrangement links TRBV5-6 to TRBJ2-2, with 11 bases identical to TRBD2. Looked up from germline, CDR1 is SGHDT and CDR2 is YYEEEE. The trim removed 1 base at V and 7 bases at J, leaving 9 bases unmatched. The length of the CDR3 is 17 residues. This CDR3 reads CASSLIAGGPTDGELFF. In nucleotides, the CDR3 is TGTGCCAGCAGCTTGATAGCGGGAGGGCCTACGGACGGGGAGCTGTTTTTT.

The chain recombines TRBV19 with TRBJ1-5; 7 bases map to TRBD1. The CDR3 is 18 residues long. Germline loops: CDR1 LNHDA, CDR2 SQIVND (reference sequence). Trimming took 4 bases from V and 2 from J; bases not matched to a gene: 14. The CDR3 here is CASSTRTGATIGNQPQHF. Here the CDR3 DNA reads TGTGCCAGTAGTACCCGGACAGGCGCTACGATTGGCAATCAGCCCCAGCATTTT.

The CDR3 region is CASSRGAGANVLTF. The CDR3 DNA is TGCGCCAGCAGTCGAGGAGCTGGGGCCAACGTCCTGACTTTC. This chain joins TRBV4-1 and TRBJ2-6; D call uncertain. With 6 bases removed from V and 2 bases from J, the gap between germline ends came to 8 bases. The CDR3 runs 14 residues. Germline CDR1 MGHRA, CDR2 YSYEKL.

This CDR3 reads CASSSGTHQETQYF. Written as DNA, the CDR3 is TGCGCCAGCAGCTCCGGGACACACCAAGAGACCCAGTACTTC. The chain recombines TRBV5-1 with TRBJ2-5, with a tentative D call TRBD1 (6 bases). The CDR3 loop spans 14 amino acids. Germline lookup yields CDR1 SGHRS and CDR2 YFSETQ. Trimming took off 3 bases at V and 0 bases at J, with 9 bases between the two ends.

This sequence joins TRBV19 and TRBJ2-3; 9 positions match TRBD2. CDR3 length: 16 amino acids. Germline CDR1 LNHDA, CDR2 SQIVND (reference sequence). The V and J ends lost 5 bases and 2 bases, in that order; junction bases with no gene match: 8. The CDR3 DNA sequence: TGTGCCAGTAGTCCGTTAGCGGGGGCCTTCACAGATACGCAGTATTTT. This encodes CASSPLAGAFTDTQYF. The variable domain in full, with the rest retrieved from reference TRBV19 and TRBJ2-3, is DGGITQSPKYLFRKEGQNVTLSCEQNLNHDAMYWYRQDPGQGLRLIYYSQIVNDFQKGDIAEGYSVSREKKESFPLTVTSAQKNPTAFYLCASSPLAGAFTDTQYFGPGTRLTVL.

V gene TRBV19 combines with J gene TRBJ1-2; no clear D gene. Germline CDR1 is LNHDA and CDR2 is SQIVND (reference sequence). This CDR3 is built from 11 residues. V was shortened by 2 bases and J by 11 bases, with 9 bases between the two germline ends. CDR3 nucleotides: TGTGCCAGTAGTATATACAGCGGGTACACCTTC. Encoded protein: CASSIYSGYTF.

V and J are TRBV5-1 and TRBJ2-2, with TRBD1 matching over 7 bases. Germline assignment: CDR1 SGHRS and CDR2 YFSETQ. V trimming: 4 bases; J trimming: 6 bases; junction bases outside the gene matches: 9. CDR3 length equals 15 residues. As DNA, the CDR3 is TGCGCCAGCAGCCCAGTAACTACAGGGGCCGGGGAGCTGTTTTTT. This gives the protein CASSPVTTGAGELFF. Looking up the rest from reference TRBV5-1 and TRBJ2-2 gives the full variable domain: KAGVTQTPRYLIKTRGQQVTLSCSPISGHRSVSWYQQTPGQGLQFLFEYFSETQRNKGNFPGRFSGRQFSNSRSEMNVSTLELGDSALYLCASSPVTTGAGELFFGEGSRLTVL.

This clone was counted only a few times. The chain is built from TRBV4-2 and TRBJ2-1, with 7 bases identical to TRBD2. The CDR3 sequence is 15 residues long. Germline V CDR1 and CDR2: LGHNA, YNFKEQ. After removal of 0 bases from V and 6 bases from J, the junction contained 5 bases not matched to a gene. For the CDR3, the DNA is TGTGCCAGCAGCCAAGACTGGGGGGGGACCAATGAGCAGTTCTTC. Its protein is CASSQDWGGTNEQFF.

J is TRBJ2-3 and V is TRBV15, with 8 bases aligning to TRBD2. J lost 2 bases, V lost 2 bases, and 6 bases had no gene match. Germline V lookup: CDR1 LNHNV, CDR2 YYDKDF (reference sequence). This CDR3 comprises 16 residues. The CDR3, as DNA: TGTGCCACCAGCAGACTATTAGCGGGACTCACAGATACGCAGTATTTT. It specifies CATSRLLAGLTDTQYF.